A single T cell receptor (beta chain) is shown here with its context. Its antigen is currently not known. Per-base quality was not reported, and no clone a single base away is much larger than it. The CDR3 has 14 amino acids, counting the end cysteine and phenylalanine. Only CDR3 DNA is held: 42 bases, read in frame from base 1. Trimming removed 6 bases from V and 5 bases from J, leaving 16 bases between the germline ends. CDR1 and CDR2, looked up from the germline V gene, are MDHEN and SYDVKM. This sample stems from a study of CD8 T cells in ankylosing spondylitis (dated 2017 in TCRdb). With regard to the full study: T cell receptor beta repertoires were profiled in healthy donors and ankylosing spondylitis patients so that disease-linked TCR variants could be found. In total, the full study cohort was made up of roughly 110 healthy donors and 25 ankylosing spondylitis patients. Peripheral blood was sampled, and synovial fluid was additionally collected from ankylosing spondylitis patients.

The paper's findings and limits, for the study overall: Some motif variants were previously reported in synovial fluid and blood of reactive arthritis patients, suggesting common disease-initiation mechanisms. The disease-linked clones were reported as significantly enriched in matched synovial fluid samples from ankylosing spondylitis patients. The disease-linked clones had a CD8+ phenotype and were found at relatively low frequencies in peripheral blood. Blood from ankylosing spondylitis patients appeared to be characterized by a TCR beta motif made up of several highly homologous amino acid variants.

The instrument given in TCRdb is Illumina HiSeq 2500. Quantitative 5'-RACE with molecular barcodes was the method used to prepare the TCR beta libraries. Processing in the source paper ran as follows. A new computational method based on a probabilistic model of VDJ rearrangement was used to identify disease-linked TCR variants. Through fastp at Q25 and MiXCR, TCRdb rebuilt clones from the public reads, retaining in-frame beta chains. Identical CDR3 protein sequences are pooled into one entry, listed with their most common genes and DNA. The V and J calls were determined by TCRdb, not by the authors. The sample profile shows a few hundred thousand distinct CDR3 sequences; roughly 13% of them were found once. Around 7% of the sample lies in the top ten.

Recombination joined TRBV28 with TRBJ2-5; the D gene identity is not certain. The TCR originated in a male donor with ankylosing spondylitis. The specimen was blood, either unsorted or a sorted T cell fraction (not recorded which). The CDR3 loop reads CASSSLRGVETQYF. The DNA reads TGTGCCAGCAGCTCTCTCCGTGGGGTGGAGACCCAGTACTTC.